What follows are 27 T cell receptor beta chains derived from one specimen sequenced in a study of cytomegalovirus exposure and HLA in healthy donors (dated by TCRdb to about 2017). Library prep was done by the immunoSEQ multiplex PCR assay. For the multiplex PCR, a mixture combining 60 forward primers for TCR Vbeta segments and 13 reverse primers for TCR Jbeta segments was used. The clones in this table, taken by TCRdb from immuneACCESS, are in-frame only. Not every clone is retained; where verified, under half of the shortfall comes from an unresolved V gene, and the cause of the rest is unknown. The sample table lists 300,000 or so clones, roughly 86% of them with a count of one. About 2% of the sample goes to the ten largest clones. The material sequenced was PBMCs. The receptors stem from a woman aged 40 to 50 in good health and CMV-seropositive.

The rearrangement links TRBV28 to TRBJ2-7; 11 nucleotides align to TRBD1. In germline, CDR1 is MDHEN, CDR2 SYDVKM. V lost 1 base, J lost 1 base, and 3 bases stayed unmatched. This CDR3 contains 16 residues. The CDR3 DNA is TGTGCCAGCAGTTTATTCGGACAGGGGGCTTCCTACGAGCAGTACTTC. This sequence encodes CASSLFGQGASYEQYF.

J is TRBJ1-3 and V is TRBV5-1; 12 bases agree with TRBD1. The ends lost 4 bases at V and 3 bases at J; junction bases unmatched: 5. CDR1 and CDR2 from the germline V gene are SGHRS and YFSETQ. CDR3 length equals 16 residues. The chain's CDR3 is CASSPGDRGLGNTIYF. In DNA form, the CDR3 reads TGCGCCAGCAGCCCCGGGGACAGGGGGCTTGGAAACACCATATATTTT.

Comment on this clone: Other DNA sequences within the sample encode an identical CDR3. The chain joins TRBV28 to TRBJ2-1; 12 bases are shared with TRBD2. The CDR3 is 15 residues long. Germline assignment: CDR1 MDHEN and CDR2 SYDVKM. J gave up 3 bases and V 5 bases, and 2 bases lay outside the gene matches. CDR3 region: CASSLAGGFYNEQFF. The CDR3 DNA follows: TGTGCCAGCAGTCTAGCGGGAGGGTTCTACAATGAGCAGTTCTTC. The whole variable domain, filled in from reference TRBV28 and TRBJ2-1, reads DVKVTQSSRYLVKRTGEKVFLECVQDMDHENMFWYRQDPGLGLRLIYFSYDVKMKEKGDIPEGYSVSREKKERFSLILESASTNQTSMYLCASSLAGGFYNEQFFGPGTRLTVL.

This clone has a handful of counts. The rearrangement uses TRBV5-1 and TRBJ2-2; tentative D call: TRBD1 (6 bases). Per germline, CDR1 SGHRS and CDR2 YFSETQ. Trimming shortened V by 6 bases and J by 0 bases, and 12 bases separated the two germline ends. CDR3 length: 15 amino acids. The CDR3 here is CASTPTGPNTGELFF. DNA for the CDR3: TGCGCCAGCACCCCCACAGGGCCGAACACCGGGGAGCTGTTTTTT.

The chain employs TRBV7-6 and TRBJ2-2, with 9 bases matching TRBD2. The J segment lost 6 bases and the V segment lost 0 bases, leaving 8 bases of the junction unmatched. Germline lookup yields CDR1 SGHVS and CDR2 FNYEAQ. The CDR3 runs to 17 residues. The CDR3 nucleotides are TGTGCCAGCAGCTTAGCAGTAGCGGGAGATCGGTCCGGGGAGCTGTTTTTT. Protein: CASSLAVAGDRSGELFF.

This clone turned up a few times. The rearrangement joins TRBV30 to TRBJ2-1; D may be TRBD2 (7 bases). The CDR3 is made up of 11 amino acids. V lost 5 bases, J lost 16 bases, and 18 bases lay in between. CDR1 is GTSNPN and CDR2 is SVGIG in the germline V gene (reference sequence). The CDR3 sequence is CAWGGRGGHFF. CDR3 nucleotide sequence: TGTGCCTGGGGGGGGAGGGGGGGGCATTTCTTC.

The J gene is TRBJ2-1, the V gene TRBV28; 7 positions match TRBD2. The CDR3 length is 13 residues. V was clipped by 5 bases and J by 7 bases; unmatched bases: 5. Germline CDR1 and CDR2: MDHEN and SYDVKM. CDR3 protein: CASSGGLPNEQFF. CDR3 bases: TGTGCCAGCAGTGGGGGACTACCAAATGAGCAGTTCTTC.

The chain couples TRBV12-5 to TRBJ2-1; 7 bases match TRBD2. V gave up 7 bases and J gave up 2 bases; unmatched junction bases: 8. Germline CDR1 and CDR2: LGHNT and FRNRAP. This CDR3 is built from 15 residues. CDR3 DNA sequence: TGTGCTAGTGTCGGGGTCGCGGGGGCCTACAATGAGCAGTTCTTC. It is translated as CASVGVAGAYNEQFF.

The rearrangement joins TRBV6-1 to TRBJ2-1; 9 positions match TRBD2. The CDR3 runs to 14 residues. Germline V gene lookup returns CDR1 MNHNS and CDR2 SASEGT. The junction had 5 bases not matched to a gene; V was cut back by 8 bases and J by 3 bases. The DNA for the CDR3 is TGTGCCAGCGGCTCTAGCGGGGACTACAATGAGCAGTTCTTC. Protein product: CASGSSGDYNEQFF.

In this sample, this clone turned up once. CDR3 protein: CASSQERLGLAGGFNEQFF. CDR3 in DNA: TGTGCCAGCAGCCAAGAAAGGTTAGGACTAGCGGGAGGGTTCAATGAGCAGTTCTTC. The chain recombines TRBV4-2 with TRBJ2-1; TRBD2 agrees at 15 bases. This CDR3 region has 19 residues. Germline CDR1 is LGHNA and CDR2 is YNFKEQ. The trim removed 0 bases at V and 6 bases at J, leaving 9 bases unmatched.

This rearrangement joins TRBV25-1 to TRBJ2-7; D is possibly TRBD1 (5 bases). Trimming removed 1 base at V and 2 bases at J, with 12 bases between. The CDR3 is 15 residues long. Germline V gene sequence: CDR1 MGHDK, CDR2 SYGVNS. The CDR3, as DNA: TGTGCCAGCAGTGAATCGAGACAGTCCACCTACGAGCAGTACTTC. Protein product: CASSESRQSTYEQYF.

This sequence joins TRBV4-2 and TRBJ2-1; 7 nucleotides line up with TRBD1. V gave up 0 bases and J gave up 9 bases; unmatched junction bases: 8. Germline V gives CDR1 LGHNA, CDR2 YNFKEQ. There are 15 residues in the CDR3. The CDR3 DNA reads TGTGCCAGCAGCCAAGATCTGGACAGGTGGGGTGAGCAGTTCTTC. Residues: CASSQDLDRWGEQFF.

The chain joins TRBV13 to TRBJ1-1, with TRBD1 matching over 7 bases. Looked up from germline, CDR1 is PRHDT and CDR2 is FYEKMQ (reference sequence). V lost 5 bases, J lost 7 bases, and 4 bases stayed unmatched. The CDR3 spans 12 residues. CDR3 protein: CASSPGTDEAFF. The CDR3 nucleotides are TGTGCCAGCAGCCCCGGGACAGATGAAGCTTTCTTT. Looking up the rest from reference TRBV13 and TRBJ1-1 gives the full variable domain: AAGVIQSPRHLIKEKRETATLKCYPIPRHDTVYWYQQGPGQDPQFLISFYEKMQSDKGSIPDRFSAQQFSDYHSELNMSSLELGDSALYFCASSPGTDEAFFGQGTRLTVV.

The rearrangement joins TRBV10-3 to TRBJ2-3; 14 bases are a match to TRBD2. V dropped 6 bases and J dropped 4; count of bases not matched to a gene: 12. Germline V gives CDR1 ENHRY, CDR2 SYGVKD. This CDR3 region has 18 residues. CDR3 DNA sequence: TGTGCCATCAGCGCCGGGACTAGCGGGAGTTTAAGGGCAGATACGCAGTATTTT. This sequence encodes CAISAGTSGSLRADTQYF.

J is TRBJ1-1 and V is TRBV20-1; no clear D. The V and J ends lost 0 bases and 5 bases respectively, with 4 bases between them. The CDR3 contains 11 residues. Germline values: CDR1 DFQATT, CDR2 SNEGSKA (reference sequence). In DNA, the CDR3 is TGCAGTGCTAGAGACGGGACTGAAGCTTTCTTT. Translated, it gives CSARDGTEAFF.

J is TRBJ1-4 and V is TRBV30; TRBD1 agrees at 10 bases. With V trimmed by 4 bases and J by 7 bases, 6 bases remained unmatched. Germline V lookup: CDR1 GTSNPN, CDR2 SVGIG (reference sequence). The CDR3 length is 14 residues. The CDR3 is CAWNRQGAGEKLFF. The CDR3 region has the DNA TGTGCCTGGAATCGACAGGGGGCTGGTGAAAAACTGTTTTTT. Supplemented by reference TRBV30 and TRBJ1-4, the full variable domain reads SQTIHQWPATLVQPVGSPLSLECTVEGTSNPNLYWYRQAAGRGLQLLFYSVGIGQISSEVPQNLSASRPQDRQFILSSKKLLLSDSGFYLCAWNRQGAGEKLFFGSGTQLSVL.

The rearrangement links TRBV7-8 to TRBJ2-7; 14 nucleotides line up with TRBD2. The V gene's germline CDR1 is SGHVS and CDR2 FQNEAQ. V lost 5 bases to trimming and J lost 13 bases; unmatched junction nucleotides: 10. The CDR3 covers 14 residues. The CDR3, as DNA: TGTGCCAGCAGCCAAACTGGGACTAGCGGGAGACGTTACTTC. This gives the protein CASSQTGTSGRRYF.

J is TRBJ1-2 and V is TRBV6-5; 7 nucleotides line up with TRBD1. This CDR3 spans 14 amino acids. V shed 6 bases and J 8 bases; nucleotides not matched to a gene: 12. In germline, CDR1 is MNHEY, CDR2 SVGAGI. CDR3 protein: CASSRPTTGKGYTF. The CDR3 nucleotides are TGTGCCAGCAGCCGCCCTACGACAGGGAAAGGCTACACCTTC.

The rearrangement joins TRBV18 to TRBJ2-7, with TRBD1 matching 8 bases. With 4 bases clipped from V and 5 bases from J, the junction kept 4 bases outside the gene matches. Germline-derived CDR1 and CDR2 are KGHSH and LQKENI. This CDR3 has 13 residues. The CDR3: CASSQYRGNEQYF. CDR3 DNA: TGTGCCAGCTCACAATACAGGGGGAACGAGCAGTACTTC.

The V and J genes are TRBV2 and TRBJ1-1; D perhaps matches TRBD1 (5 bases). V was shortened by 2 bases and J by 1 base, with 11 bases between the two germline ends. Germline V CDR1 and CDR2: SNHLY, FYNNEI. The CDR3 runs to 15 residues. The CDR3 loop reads CASSENVGGNTEAFF. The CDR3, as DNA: TGTGCCAGCAGTGAAAACGTGGGGGGGAACACTGAAGCTTTCTTT.

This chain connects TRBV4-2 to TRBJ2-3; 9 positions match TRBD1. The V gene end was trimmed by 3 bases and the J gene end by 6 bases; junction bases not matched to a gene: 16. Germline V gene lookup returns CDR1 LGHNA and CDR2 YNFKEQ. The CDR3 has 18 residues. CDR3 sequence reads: CASSHAGTGRAGSDTQYF. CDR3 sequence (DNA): TGTGCCAGCAGCCACGCGGGGACAGGGAGGGCGGGTAGCGATACGCAGTATTTT.

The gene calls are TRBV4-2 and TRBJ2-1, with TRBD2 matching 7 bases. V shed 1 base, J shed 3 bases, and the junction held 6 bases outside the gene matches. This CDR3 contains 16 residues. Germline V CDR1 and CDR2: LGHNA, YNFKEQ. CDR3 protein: CASSQVPSGNYNEQFF. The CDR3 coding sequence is TGTGCCAGCAGCCAAGTTCCCAGCGGGAACTACAATGAGCAGTTCTTC.

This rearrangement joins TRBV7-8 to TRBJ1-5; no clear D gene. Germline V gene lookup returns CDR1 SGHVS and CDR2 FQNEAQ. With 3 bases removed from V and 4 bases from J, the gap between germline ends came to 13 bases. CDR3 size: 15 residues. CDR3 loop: CASSFFAEVNQPQHF. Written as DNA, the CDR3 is TGTGCCAGCAGCTTCTTCGCGGAGGTAAATCAGCCCCAGCATTTT. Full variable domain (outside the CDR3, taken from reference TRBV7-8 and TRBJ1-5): GAGVSQSPRYKVAKRGQDVALRCDPISGHVSLFWYQQALGQGPEFLTYFQNEAQLDKSGLPSDRFFAERPEGSVSTLKIQRTQQEDSAVYLCASSFFAEVNQPQHFGDGTRLSIL.

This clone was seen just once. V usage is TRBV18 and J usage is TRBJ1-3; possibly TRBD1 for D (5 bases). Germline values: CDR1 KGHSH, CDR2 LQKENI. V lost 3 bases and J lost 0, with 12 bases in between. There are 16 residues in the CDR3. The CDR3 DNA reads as TGTGCCAGCTCACCCACGGAAGGGGTCTCTGGAAACACCATATATTTT. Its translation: CASSPTEGVSGNTIYF.

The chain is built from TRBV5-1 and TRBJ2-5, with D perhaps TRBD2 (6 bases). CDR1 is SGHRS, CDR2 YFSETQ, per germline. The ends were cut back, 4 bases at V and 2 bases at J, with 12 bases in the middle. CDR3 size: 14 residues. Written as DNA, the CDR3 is TGCGCCAGCAGCGACGGGGGAAGACAAGAGACCCAGTACTTC. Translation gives CASSDGGRQETQYF.

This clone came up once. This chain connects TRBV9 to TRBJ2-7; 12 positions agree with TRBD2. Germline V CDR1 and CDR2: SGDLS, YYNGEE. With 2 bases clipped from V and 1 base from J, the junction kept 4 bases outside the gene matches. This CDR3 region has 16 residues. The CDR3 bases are TGTGCCAGCAGCGTTTCCGGACTAGCGGGATCCTACGAGCAGTACTTC. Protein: CASSVSGLAGSYEQYF. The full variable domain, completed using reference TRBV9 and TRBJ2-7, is DSGVTQTPKHLITATGQRVTLRCSPRSGDLSVYWYQQSLDQGLQFLIQYYNGEERAKGNILERFSAQQFPDLHSELNLSSLELGDSALYFCASSVSGLAGSYEQYFGPGTRLTVT.

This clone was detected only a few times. The DNA for the CDR3 is TGTGCCAGCAGCCGAGAGAGCAGACTAGCGGGTGGTAATGAGCAGTTCTTC. Residues: CASSRESRLAGGNEQFF. The rearrangement uses TRBV7-9 and TRBJ2-1; 10 nucleotides match TRBD2. Losses at the gene ends were 5 bases for V and 7 bases for J; bases not matched to a gene: 14. The length of the CDR3 is 17 residues. The germline CDR1 and CDR2 sequences are SEHNR and FQNEAQ (reference sequence). The variable domain in full, with the rest retrieved from reference TRBV7-9 and TRBJ2-1, is DTGVSQNPRHKITKRGQNVTFRCDPISEHNRLYWYRQTLGQGPEFLTYFQNEAQLEKSRLLSDRFSAERPKGSFSTLEIQRTEQGDSAMYLCASSRESRLAGGNEQFFGPGTRLTVL.